The T cell receptor beta chain described here comes from a study of glioma-infiltrating T cells after dendritic cell vaccination. General study findings and limits: The cohort had few patients with full blood and tumor sets.

TCRB CDR3 was amplified from 2 ug genomic DNA or less. The primer mix had 60 V beta and 13 J beta primers. Profiling relied on immunoSEQ multiplex PCR, and the TCRdb table lists in-frame clones only, not all of them. The sample consists of about 92,000 clones, 85% to 90% of them appearing once. With regard to this clone: Its target is not known.

This CDR3 is 16 amino acids long. None of the glioblastoma patients had an isocitrate dehydrogenase mutation. The TCR comes from a human donor with glioblastoma. The rearrangement uses TRBV1 and TRBJ1-5; the table's D call, TRBD1, has no DNA check behind it. TRBV1 is a listed pseudogene. Source: blood, taken before dendritic cell vaccination. The CDR3 protein is CTSSQDKWQSNQPQHF. Here the CDR3 DNA reads TGCACCAGCAGCCAAGATAAGTGGCAGTCCAATCAGCCCCAGCATTTT.